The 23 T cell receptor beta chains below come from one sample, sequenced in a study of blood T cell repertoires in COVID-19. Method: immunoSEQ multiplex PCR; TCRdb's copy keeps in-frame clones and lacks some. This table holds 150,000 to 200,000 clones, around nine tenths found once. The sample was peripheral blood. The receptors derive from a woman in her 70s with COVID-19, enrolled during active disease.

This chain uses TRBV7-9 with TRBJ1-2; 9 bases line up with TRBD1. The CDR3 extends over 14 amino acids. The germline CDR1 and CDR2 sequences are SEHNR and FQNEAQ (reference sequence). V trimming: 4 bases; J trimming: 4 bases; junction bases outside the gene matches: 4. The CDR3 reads CASSSRDRVYGYTF. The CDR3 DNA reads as TGTGCCAGCAGCTCCAGGGACAGGGTCTATGGCTACACCTTC. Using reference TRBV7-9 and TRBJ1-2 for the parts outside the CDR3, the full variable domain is DTGVSQNPRHKITKRGQNVTFRCDPISEHNRLYWYRQTLGQGPEFLTYFQNEAQLEKSRLLSDRFSAERPKGSFSTLEIQRTEQGDSAMYLCASSSRDRVYGYTFGSGTRLTVV.

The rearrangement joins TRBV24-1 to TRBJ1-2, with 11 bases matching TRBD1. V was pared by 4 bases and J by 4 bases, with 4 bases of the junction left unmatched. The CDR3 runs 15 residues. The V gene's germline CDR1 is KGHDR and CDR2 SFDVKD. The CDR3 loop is CATSDGQGAAYGYTF. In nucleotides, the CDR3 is TGTGCCACCAGTGACGGACAGGGGGCTGCCTATGGCTACACCTTC.

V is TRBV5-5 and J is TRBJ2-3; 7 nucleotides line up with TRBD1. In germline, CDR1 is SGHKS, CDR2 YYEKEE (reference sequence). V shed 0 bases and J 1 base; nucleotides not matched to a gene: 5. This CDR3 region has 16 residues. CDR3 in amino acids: CASSLEGTARTDTQYF. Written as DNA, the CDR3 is TGTGCCAGCAGCTTGGAGGGGACAGCCCGCACAGATACGCAGTATTTT.

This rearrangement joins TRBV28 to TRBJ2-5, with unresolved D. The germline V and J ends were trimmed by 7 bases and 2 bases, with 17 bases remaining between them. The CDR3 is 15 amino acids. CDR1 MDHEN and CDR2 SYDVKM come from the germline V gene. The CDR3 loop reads CASTPGPGSQETQYF. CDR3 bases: TGTGCCAGCACGCCCGGCCCGGGTTCGCAAGAGACCCAGTACTTC.

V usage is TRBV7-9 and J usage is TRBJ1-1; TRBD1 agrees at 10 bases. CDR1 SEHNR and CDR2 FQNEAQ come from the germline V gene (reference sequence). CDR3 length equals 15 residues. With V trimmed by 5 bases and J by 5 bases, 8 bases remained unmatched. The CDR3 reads CASSIGQGDGTEAFF. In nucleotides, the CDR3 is TGTGCCAGCAGCATCGGACAGGGGGATGGGACTGAAGCTTTCTTT.

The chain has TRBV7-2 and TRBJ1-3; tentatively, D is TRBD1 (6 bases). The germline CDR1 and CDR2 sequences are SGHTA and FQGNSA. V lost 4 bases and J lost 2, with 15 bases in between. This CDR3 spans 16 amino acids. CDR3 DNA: TGTGCCAGCAGCTCCACTCGGGGGGCGGCTGGAAACACCATATATTTT. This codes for CASSSTRGAAGNTIYF.

This CDR3 is CASSAHAGLDYTF. In DNA, the CDR3 is TGTGCCAGCAGCGCACACGCGGGACTTGACTACACCTTC. This chain uses TRBV9 with TRBJ1-2, with D possibly being TRBD1 (5 bases). Per germline, CDR1 SGDLS and CDR2 YYNGEE. CDR3 length: 13 residues. Trimming cost V 3 bases and J 10 bases, with 16 bases left between them.

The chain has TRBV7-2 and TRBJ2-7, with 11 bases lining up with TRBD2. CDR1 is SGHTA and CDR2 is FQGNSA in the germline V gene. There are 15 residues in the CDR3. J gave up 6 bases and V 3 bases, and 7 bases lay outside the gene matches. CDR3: CASSFLSGGAGEQYF. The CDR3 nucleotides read TGTGCCAGCAGCTTCCTTAGCGGGGGGGCCGGCGAGCAGTACTTC.

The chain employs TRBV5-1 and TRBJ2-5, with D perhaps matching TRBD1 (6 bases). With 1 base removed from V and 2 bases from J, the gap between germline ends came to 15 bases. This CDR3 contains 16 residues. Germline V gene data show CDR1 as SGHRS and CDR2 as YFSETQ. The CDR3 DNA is TGCGCCAGCAGCTTGTTGGGGGCCCCCCAACAAGAGACCCAGTACTTC. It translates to CASSLLGAPQQETQYF.

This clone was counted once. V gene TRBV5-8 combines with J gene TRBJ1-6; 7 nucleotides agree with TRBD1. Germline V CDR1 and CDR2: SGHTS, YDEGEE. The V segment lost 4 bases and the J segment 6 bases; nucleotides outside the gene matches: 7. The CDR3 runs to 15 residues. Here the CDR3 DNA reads TGTGCCAGCAGCCTCGGGACAGCGCCTAATTCACCCCTCCACTTT. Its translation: CASSLGTAPNSPLHF.

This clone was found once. In nucleotides, the CDR3 is TGTGCCAGCAGTGGACAGGGGTCCAATCATGGTAATTCACCCCTCCACTTT. This codes for CASSGQGSNHGNSPLHF. The chain joins TRBV7-2 to TRBJ1-6, with 9 bases fitting TRBD1. This CDR3 has 17 residues. The germline V gene has CDR1 SGHTA and CDR2 FQGNSA. The V segment lost 6 bases and the J segment 6 bases; nucleotides outside the gene matches: 12.

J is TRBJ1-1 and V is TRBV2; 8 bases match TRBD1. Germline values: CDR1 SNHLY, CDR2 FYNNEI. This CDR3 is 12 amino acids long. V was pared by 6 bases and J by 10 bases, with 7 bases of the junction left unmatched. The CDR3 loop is CASRREQGGAFF. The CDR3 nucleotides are TGTGCCAGCAGGAGAGAACAGGGGGGAGCTTTCTTT.

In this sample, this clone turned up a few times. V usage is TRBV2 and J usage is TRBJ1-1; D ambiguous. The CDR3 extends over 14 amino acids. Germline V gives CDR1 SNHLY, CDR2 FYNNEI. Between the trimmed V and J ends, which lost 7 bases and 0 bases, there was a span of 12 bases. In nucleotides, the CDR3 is TGTGCCAGCACTCAGGATTACATGAACACTGAAGCTTTCTTT. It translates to CASTQDYMNTEAFF.

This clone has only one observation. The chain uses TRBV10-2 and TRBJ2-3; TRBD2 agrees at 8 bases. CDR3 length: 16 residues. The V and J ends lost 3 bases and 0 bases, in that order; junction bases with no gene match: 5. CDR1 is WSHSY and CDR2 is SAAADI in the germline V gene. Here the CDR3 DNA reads TGCGCCAGCAGTGAATCTCGGGGGGGGAGCACAGATACGCAGTATTTT. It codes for CASSESRGGSTDTQYF.

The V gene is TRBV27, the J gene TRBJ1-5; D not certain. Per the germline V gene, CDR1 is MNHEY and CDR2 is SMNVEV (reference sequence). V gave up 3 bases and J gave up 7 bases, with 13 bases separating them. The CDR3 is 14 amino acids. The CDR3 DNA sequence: TGTGCCAGCAGTTTTTCTCTAGAGGGACAGCCCCAGCATTTT. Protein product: CASSFSLEGQPQHF.

CDR3 in amino acids: CASSLVPGTNEKLFF. The CDR3 coding sequence is TGTGCCAGCAGCTTGGTCCCGGGGACTAATGAAAAACTGTTTTTT. The chain joins TRBV5-4 to TRBJ1-4; D gene uncertain. The CDR3 is 15 residues long. V gave up 0 bases and J gave up 2 bases, with 8 bases separating them. Germline CDR1 SGHNT, CDR2 YYREEE (reference sequence). Full variable domain (outside the CDR3, taken from reference TRBV5-4 and TRBJ1-4): ETGVTQSPTHLIKTRGQQVTLRCSSQSGHNTVSWYQQALGQGPQFIFQYYREEENGRGNFPPRFSGLQFPNYSSELNVNALELDDSALYLCASSLVPGTNEKLFFGSGTQLSVL.

The CDR3 sequence: CSASSGSGNQPQHF. The CDR3 nucleotides are TGCAGTGCTAGTTCGGGCTCGGGGAATCAGCCCCAGCATTTT. This chain connects TRBV20-1 to TRBJ1-5; D is ambiguous. This CDR3 is built from 14 residues. V lost 3 bases and J lost 4, with 13 bases in between. Germline V gene sequence: CDR1 DFQATT, CDR2 SNEGSKA (reference sequence).

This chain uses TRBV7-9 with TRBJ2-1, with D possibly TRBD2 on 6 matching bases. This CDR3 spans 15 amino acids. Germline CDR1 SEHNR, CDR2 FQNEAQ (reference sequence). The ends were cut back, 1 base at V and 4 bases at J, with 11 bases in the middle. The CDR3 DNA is TGTGCCAGCAGCTTAGGGAGGGACCGTTACAATGAGCAGTTCTTC. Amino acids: CASSLGRDRYNEQFF. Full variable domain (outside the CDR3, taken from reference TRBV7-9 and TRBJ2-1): DTGVSQNPRHKITKRGQNVTFRCDPISEHNRLYWYRQTLGQGPEFLTYFQNEAQLEKSRLLSDRFSAERPKGSFSTLEIQRTEQGDSAMYLCASSLGRDRYNEQFFGPGTRLTVL.

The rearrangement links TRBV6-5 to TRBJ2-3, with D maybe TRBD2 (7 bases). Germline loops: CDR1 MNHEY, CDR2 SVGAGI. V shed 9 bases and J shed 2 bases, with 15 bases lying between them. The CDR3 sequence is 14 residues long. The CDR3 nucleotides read TGTGCCAGTGGGGGGGGCAGGTTCACAGATACGCAGTATTTT. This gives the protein CASGGGRFTDTQYF.

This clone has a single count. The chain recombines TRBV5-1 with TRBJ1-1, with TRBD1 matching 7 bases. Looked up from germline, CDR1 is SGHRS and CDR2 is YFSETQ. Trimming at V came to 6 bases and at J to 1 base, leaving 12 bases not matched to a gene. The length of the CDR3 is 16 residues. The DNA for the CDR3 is TGCGCCAGCACCTACGGGGGACAGCCAACGAACACTGAAGCTTTCTTT. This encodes CASTYGGQPTNTEAFF. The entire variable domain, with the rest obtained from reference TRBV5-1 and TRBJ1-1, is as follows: KAGVTQTPRYLIKTRGQQVTLSCSPISGHRSVSWYQQTPGQGLQFLFEYFSETQRNKGNFPGRFSGRQFSNSRSEMNVSTLELGDSALYLCASTYGGQPTNTEAFFGQGTRLTVV.

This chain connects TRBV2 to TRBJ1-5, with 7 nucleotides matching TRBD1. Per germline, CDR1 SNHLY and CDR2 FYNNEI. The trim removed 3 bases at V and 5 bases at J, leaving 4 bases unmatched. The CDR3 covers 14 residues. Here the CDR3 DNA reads TGTGCCAGCAGTGAGGGGCAGGGGGATCAGCCCCAGCATTTT. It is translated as CASSEGQGDQPQHF.

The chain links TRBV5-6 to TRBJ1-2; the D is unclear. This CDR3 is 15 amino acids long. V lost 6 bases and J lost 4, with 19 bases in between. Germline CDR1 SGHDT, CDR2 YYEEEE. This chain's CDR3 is CASKLVGGLGYGYTF. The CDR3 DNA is TGTGCCAGCAAGCTTGTAGGAGGGTTGGGCTATGGCTACACCTTC.

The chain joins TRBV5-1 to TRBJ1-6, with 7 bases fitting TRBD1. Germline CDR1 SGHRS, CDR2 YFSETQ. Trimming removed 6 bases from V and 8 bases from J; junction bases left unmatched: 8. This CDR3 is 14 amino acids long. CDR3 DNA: TGCGCCAGCATTCCGACAGGGAGAGATTCACCCCTCCACTTT. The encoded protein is CASIPTGRDSPLHF.